The sequence of this T cell receptor (beta chain) was determined in a study of vaccination and CD4 T cells after COVID-19. Study-wide context: Post-COVID samples were collected a median around 100 days following diagnosis, spanning 35 to 161.

As for this clonotype: Its antigen remains unidentified.

Sequencing of DNA taken from cultured CD4+ T cells relied on the Oncomine TCR Beta short-read assay. The source of extracted genomic DNA was cultured CD4+ T cells. TCRdb reprocessed the PCR reads via MiXCR and lists one record per CDR3 protein. The sample yields about 11,000 distinct CDR3 sequences, about 50% seen once. Germline CDR1 DFQATT, CDR2 SNEGSKA (reference sequence). V was clipped by 3 bases and J by 2 bases; unmatched bases: 7. The CDR3 is 16 residues long. Noted treatment: 10-day PBMC culture with coronavirus spike peptide pools or control peptides (ViraFEST assay). Following expansion of antigen-specific T cells with peptide pools, ViraFEST then sequenced TCRs. PCR positivity was dated March to December 2020, before US Alpha, Beta and Delta variants.

The chain combines TRBV20-1 with TRBJ2-5, with 12 bases that match TRBD2. The sequencing input was CD4+ T cells from blood, cultured in vitro. The clonotype comes from a human donor who had recovered from COVID-19. Here the CDR3 DNA reads TGCAGTGCTAGCCCCCTCCTAGCGGGGGGGCAAGAGACCCAGTACTTC. Its translation is CSASPLLAGGQETQYF.